This TCR beta chain was profiled in a study of blood T cell repertoires in COVID-19. CDR3 length: 15 amino acids. With V trimmed by 2 bases and J by 5 bases, 6 bases remained unmatched. CDR1 is KGHSH, CDR2 LQKENI, per germline. The data were produced by immunoSEQ multiplex PCR, yet TCRdb's version contains in-frame clones alone and is incomplete. In the table there are about 78,000 clones, approximately 86% of which are singletons. This clonotype originated in a man over 45 with active or convalescent COVID-19. This rearrangement joins TRBV18 to TRBJ1-5, with 7 bases fitting TRBD1. Sample: peripheral blood. For the CDR3, the DNA is TGTGCCAGCTCACCATTGGGGGACAGTGATCAGCCCCAGCATTTT. Amino acids: CASSPLGDSDQPQHF. The variable domain in full, with the rest retrieved from reference TRBV18 and TRBJ1-5, is NAGVMQNPRHLVRRRGQEARLRCSPMKGHSHVYWYRQLPEEGLKFMVYLQKENIIDESGMPKERFSAEFPKEGPSILRIQQVVRGDSAAYFCASSPLGDSDQPQHFGDGTRLSIL.